Sequencing of this TCR beta chain was carried out in a study of STAT5B mutations in CD4+ large granular lymphocyte leukemia. Produced via immunoSEQ multiplex PCR; TCRdb's table is partial and in-frame only. The sample yields approximately 30,000 clones, about 77% seen once. Germline V lookup: CDR1 SGHTA, CDR2 FQGNSA. There are 15 residues in the CDR3. The trim removed 5 bases at V and 1 base at J, leaving 4 bases unmatched. The chain links TRBV7-2 to TRBJ2-3; 9 bases are a match to TRBD2. The sequenced material came from CD4+ T cells from blood buffy coats. The TCR originated in a human donor in good health. CDR3 coding DNA: TGTGCCAGCAGCCTCAGCGGGGGGCGCACAGATACGCAGTATTTT. It encodes CASSLSGGRTDTQYF.